This TCR beta chain was recorded in a study of cytomegalovirus exposure and HLA in healthy donors (dated by TCRdb to about 2017). As for the study more broadly: An earlier analysis of some 500 of the donors reported 250 to 350 Gb of sequence data and 117 million unique TCR beta sequences from around 200 million T cells. About 320 gigabases of sequencing data and tens of millions of unique TCR sequences were included in an early release covering about 700 HLA-typed donors. Among the approximately 400 genotyped donors, around 81% belonged to the genetic ancestry cluster associated with self-reported Caucasian donors. The study was designed to test whether signatures of past pathogen exposure could be identified by cataloging public T cell receptors. The study profiled the T cell repertoires of about 640 subjects by immunosequencing and related them to cytomegalovirus serostatus. Along with the roughly 670-subject first cohort, a separate validation cohort of over a hundred different subjects was used. To predict cytomegalovirus infection status, the study combined high-throughput TCR immunosequencing, statistical association of individual TCRs with disease status, and machine learning. To study patterns of TCR occurrence, a later analysis re-analyzed previously published TCR beta repertoires from several hundred donors and added high-resolution HLA genotyping. Rather than using new phenotypic data, the later analysis identified candidate immune exposures from TCR beta sequences and from how often those sequences occurred across donors. In an earlier analysis of a few hundred of the donors, high-throughput TCR beta sequencing was used to judge whether each TCR beta V gene segment behaved as functional or pseudogenic. Alongside the repertoire data, information on donor age, sex, ethnicity and CMV serostatus was compiled. Genome-wide SNP genotypes for about 60% of the roughly 700 donors were used in a later genetic analysis, which treated that subset as a discovery cohort. Every repertoire in the discovery cohort had been generated on one and the same sequencing platform. Both class I and class II loci were covered by HLA typing, at four-digit resolution. Typing coverage differed by locus: A, B, C, DRB1 and DQB1 were typed in about 620-640 donors, DQA1 in about 550, DPA1 in around 610, and DPB1 in 450 to 480. Several DR-DQ haplotypes were handled as single units for association and clustering because linkage in the cohort was strong. Among approximately 370 genotyped donors of the cohort, an average of about 240,000 unique TCR beta nucleotide sequences was sequenced per donor, of which about 19% were non-productive.

Worth noting for this clone: Its recognized antigen is unknown. The input lacks base qualities; no much larger clone sits a single base away.

The cohort comprised 666 healthy bone marrow donors. Cohort members were all nominally healthy when sampled, although unrecorded immune exposures were likely present. The donor was CMV seropositive and belonged to the group of 250 to 350 seropositive cohort members. A peripheral blood sample was collected from each donor, and TCR beta sequencing was performed on peripheral blood mononuclear cells. Genomic DNA extraction from the blood cell samples was performed with the Qiagen DNeasy Blood Extraction Kit. Broad study findings and their caveats: The authors suggested that the approach could potentially be extended to other disease states and immunological phenotypes. Most CMV-associated TCR beta chains appeared to be HLA-restricted in a later analysis, and the HLA associations seemed to be driven largely by CMV exposure. Sequencing depth was assumed to be roughly uniform across donors in the presence/absence analyses, though that assumption may not hold. The only immune exposure information available for the cohort was CMV serostatus. Because HLA typing was missing for some donors at each locus, association tests included only the typed subset. Several of the top co-occurrence clusters appeared to be linked to parvovirus B19, influenza, CMV and Epstein-Barr virus, according to a later analysis. A later genetic analysis associated a missense DCLRE1C variant with V-gene and J-gene trimming of TCR beta chains, and an independent cohort replicated the association. According to a later genetic analysis, donors in an Asian-associated ancestry cluster had fewer N-insertions in productive TCRs than the approximately 670-donor mean. Strong co-occurrence of HLA alleles, especially DR and DQ, made assigning TCR associations to individual alleles difficult. A further reported finding was that TCR beta sequences accurately predicted the HLA-A and HLA-B alleles for most subjects in the first cohort. Linkage disequilibrium might explain the correlated functional status among segregating V segments, but an unknown experimental factor could not be excluded. In this cohort, only TCR beta chains were sequenced, and detectable features were limited by the absence of alpha or paired-chain data. Approximately 16 rarely observed V segments, including chromosome 9 orphons, were excluded from the earlier analysis of approximately 600 of the donors because counts were too low. A later analysis found that HLA-associated TCR beta chains were more clonally expanded and had lower generation probabilities than equally common non-associated chains. The study gave a list of under 200 TCR beta chains associated with cytomegalovirus. In a later analysis, 16,951 TCR beta sequences were associated with specific HLA alleles at a false discovery rate of 0.05. An earlier analysis of around 600 of the donors showed that most TCR beta V segments appeared in productive rearrangements either about 87% or about 30% of the time, which broadly matched IMGT annotations. A cluster of highly shared sequence variants was judged likely to be a technical artifact of the sequencing pipeline. While some public TCRs were present in many individuals, most TCR sequences turned up only very rarely across donors. In vitro tests confirmed that a few of the cytomegalovirus-associated TCR beta chains recognize cytomegalovirus antigens. In a later analysis, TCR association rates were found to vary across HLA loci, with the most associated TCRs seen for DRB1 alleles and the fewest for HLA-C alleles. The classifier was reported to diagnose cytomegalovirus status with high specificity and sensitivity in both the original cohort and the validation cohort.

Receptor amplification or capture employed the immunoSEQ multiplex PCR assay. For the multiplex PCR, a mixture combining 60 forward primers for TCR Vbeta segments and 13 reverse primers for TCR Jbeta segments was used. The CDR3 region of rearranged TCR beta genes was amplified from genomic DNA with a multiplex PCR assay. Amplified TCR beta libraries were sequenced as 87-base-pair reads on the Illumina HiSeq System. The authors processed their data as follows. Across the 670 or so repertoires, a later analysis counted approximately 75 million unique TCR beta chains, roughly 11 million of which were shared by at least two donors. A nearest-neighbor algorithm error-corrected the raw reads and collapsed the reads into unique sequences, merging closely related sequences to remove PCR and sequencing errors. CDR3 sequences were aligned to IMGT reference sequences to assign V, D and J gene segments. Each retained sequence needed at least a six-nucleotide match to both a V gene segment and a J gene segment. A rearrangement was called productive if the CDR3 had no stop codons and remained in frame with V and J, and every other rearrangement was called non-productive. Following IMGT convention, CDR3 was defined as the stretch from the second conserved V-encoded cysteine up to the conserved J-encoded phenylalanine. The earlier analysis of about 610 of the donors excluded any sequence lacking an unambiguous match to a single V gene segment. An earlier analysis of several hundred of the donors called V segments functional above 56.7% productive rearrangements and segregating when the between-donor standard deviation exceeded 5%. A statistical classification framework was developed to diagnose cytomegalovirus status using the catalog of TCR beta chain sequences. In a later analysis, TCR nucleotide sequences were compared against IMGT/GENE-DB human TR gene sequences so that V and J genes could be assigned. Using the TCRdist pipeline, a later analysis assigned CDR3 sequences along with most-parsimonious VDJ recombination scenarios. A later analysis defined each TCR beta chain by its CDR3 amino acid sequence plus V-gene family, and excluded reads lacking a unique V-gene family. As a way to deal with suspected cross-contamination and a sequencing artifact, a later analysis dropped 640 or so nucleotide sequences that were highly shared and had low generation probability. A later analysis calculated a clonal expansion index for each public chain from normalized within-repertoire ranks of inferred template counts. Generation probabilities in a later analysis came from a VDJ recombination model fitted to out-of-frame rearrangements, and those results were checked against IGoR. In a later analysis, TCR-TCR, TCR-HLA and TCR-CMV co-occurrence was scored with hypergeometric tests, and a repertoire-size bias correction was applied to TCR pairs. To estimate false discovery rates, a later analysis permuted the HLA or CMV assignments 20 times. In a later analysis, co-occurring TCRs were grouped using DBSCAN, with TCRdist sequence similarity added in when clustering inside HLA-allele-positive subsets. Repertoires with fewer than 30,000 or more than 120,000 public chains, plus five repertoires with anomalous nucleotide sharing, were excluded from co-occurrence clustering. TCRdb carries this immuneACCESS record with in-frame sequences only. Its versions omit some clonotypes, under half of them owing to an unresolved V gene in the studies checked, with the rest unexplained. Clone size and V and J calls were adopted from that table, with D and trimming inferred from the DNA. For this sample the table gives approximately 190,000 clones, of which roughly 80% were detected only once. The leading ten clones occupy over 2% of the sample.

Sequencing used PBMCs. The TCR sequence derives from a woman aged 30 to 39 in good health and CMV-seropositive.

The sequence in DNA is TGTGCCAGCAGTAAGTTACGGACAGACTATGGCTACACCTTC. It translates to CASSKLRTDYGYTF. The chain employs TRBV6-6 and TRBJ1-2; TRBD1 could be the D gene, as 6 bases match. The germline ends are 13 bases apart after V is trimmed by 5 bases and J by 3 bases. The germline V gene (reference sequence) gives CDR1 as MNHNY and CDR2 as SVGAGI. The CDR3, cysteine through phenylalanine, is 14 amino acids long. CDR3 DNA is the only sequence kept; it has 42 bases, read in frame from the first base.